This T cell receptor (beta chain) was retrieved from a study of blood T cells in healthy people across ages. This CDR3 has 12 residues. Germline lookup yields CDR1 MDHEN and CDR2 SYDVKM. The germline V and J ends were trimmed by 1 base and 8 bases, with 8 bases remaining between them. The authors ran a second PCR of roughly 6 to 12 cycles using a sample-barcoded 5' primer and a J-beta primer mix. In TCRdb, the 5' RACE reads were re-called with MiXCR into one record per CDR3 protein. The table lists about 970,000 distinct CDR3 sequences, roughly half of them singletons. The sequence derives from a woman aged 60-75 years in good health. V gene TRBV28 combines with J gene TRBJ1-2; D gene ambiguous. The specimen was blood. CDR3 loop: CASSLSRPGYTF. CDR3 DNA sequence: TGTGCCAGCAGTTTATCCCGTCCGGGCTACACCTTC.